This T cell receptor (beta chain) was documented in a study of CD8+ T cells in alopecia areata. Findings and caveats of the study: The study also sequences resident alphabeta T cells of normal skin in scalp samples.

After isolation, RNA underwent reverse transcription to generate cDNA as the sequencing template. Generated by immunoSEQ multiplex PCR, the TCRdb table keeps only in-frame clones and is missing some. The top ten hold 45% to 60% of the sample, which has 60,000 to 65,000 clones, 44% seen once. This clone has only a few counts. Its antigen remains unidentified. Germline V CDR1 and CDR2: SEHNR, FQNEAQ (reference sequence). V lost 5 bases and J 10 bases, leaving 12 bases between the germline ends. This CDR3 has 12 residues. The chain has TRBV7-9 and TRBJ2-1, with D hard to call. The source of this sequence is a human donor with alopecia areata. Sequencing used NKG2D-low CD8+ T cells sorted from blood. The CDR3 reads CASSLGSWEQFF. For the CDR3, the DNA is TGTGCCAGCAGCCTAGGGTCCTGGGAGCAGTTCTTC.